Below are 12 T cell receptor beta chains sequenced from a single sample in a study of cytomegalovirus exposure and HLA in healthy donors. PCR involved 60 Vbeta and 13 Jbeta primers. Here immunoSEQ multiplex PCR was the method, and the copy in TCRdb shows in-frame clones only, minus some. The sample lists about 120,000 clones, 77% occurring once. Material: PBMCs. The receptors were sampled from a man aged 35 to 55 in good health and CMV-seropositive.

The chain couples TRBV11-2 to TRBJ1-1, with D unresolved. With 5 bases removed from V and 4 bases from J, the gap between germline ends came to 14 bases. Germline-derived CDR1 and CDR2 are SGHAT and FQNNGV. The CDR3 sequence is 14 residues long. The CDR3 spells CASSPRPGFTEAFF. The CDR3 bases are TGTGCCAGCAGCCCCCGACCCGGGTTCACTGAAGCTTTCTTT.

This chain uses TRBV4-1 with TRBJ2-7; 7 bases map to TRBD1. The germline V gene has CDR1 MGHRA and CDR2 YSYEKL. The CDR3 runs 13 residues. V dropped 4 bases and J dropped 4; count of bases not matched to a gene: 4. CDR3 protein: CASSRDRKYEQYF. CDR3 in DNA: TGCGCCAGCAGCCGGGACAGAAAATACGAGCAGTACTTC.

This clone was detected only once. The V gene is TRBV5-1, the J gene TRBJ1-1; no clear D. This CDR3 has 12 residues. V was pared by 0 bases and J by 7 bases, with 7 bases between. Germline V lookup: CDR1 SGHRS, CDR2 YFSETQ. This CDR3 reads CASSLVGGEAFF. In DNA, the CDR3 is TGCGCCAGCAGCTTGGTTGGCGGTGAAGCTTTCTTT.

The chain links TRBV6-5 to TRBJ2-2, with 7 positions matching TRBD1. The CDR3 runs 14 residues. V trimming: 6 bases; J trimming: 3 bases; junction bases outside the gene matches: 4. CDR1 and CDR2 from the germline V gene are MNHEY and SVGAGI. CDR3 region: CASRRDRDTGELFF. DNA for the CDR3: TGTGCCAGCAGACGCGACAGGGACACCGGGGAGCTGTTTTTT.

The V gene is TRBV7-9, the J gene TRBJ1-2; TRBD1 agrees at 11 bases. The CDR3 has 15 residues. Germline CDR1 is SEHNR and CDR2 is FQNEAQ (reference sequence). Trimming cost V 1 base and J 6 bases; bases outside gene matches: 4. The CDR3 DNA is TGTGCCAGCAGCTTAGGGACAGGGGGCGCGGATGGCTACACCTTC. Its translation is CASSLGTGGADGYTF.

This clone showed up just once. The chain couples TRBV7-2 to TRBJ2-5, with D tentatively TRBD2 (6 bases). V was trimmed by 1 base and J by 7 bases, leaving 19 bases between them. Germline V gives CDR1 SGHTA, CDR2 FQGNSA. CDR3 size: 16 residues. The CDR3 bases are TGTGCCAGCAGCTTAGTTCTGGCAGCAAACGGGGGGACCCAGTACTTC. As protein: CASSLVLAANGGTQYF. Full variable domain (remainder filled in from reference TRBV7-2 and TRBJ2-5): GAGVSQSPSNKVTEKGKDVELRCDPISGHTALYWYRQSLGQGLEFLIYFQGNSAPDKSGLPSDRFSAERTGGSVSTLTIQRTQQEDSAVYLCASSLVLAANGGTQYFGPGTRLLVL.

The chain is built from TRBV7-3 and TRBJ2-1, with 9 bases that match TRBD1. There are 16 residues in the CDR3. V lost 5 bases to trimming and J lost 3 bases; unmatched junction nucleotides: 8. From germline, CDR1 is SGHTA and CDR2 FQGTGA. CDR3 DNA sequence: TGTGCCAGCAGCCGCAGAGGGGACAGGGACTACAATGAGCAGTTCTTC. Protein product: CASSRRGDRDYNEQFF.

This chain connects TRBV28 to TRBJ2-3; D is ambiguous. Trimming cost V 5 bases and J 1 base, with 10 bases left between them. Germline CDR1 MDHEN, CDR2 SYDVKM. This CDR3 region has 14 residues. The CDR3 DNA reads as TGTGCCAGCAGTAAAATCCTTCGCACAGATACGCAGTATTTT. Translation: CASSKILRTDTQYF.

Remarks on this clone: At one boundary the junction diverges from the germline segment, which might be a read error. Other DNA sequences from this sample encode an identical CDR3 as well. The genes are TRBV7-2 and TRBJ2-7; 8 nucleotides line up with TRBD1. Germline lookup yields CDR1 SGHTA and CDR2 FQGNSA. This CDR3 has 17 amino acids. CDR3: CASSLASTDRGYYEQYF. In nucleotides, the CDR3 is TGTGCTAGCAGCTTAGCTTCCACAGACAGGGGTTATTACGAGCAGTACTTC.

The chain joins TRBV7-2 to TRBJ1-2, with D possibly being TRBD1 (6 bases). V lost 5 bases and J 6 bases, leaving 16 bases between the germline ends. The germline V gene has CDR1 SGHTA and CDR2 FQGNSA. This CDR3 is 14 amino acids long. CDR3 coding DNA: TGTGCCAGCAGCCCTAGGTGGGGGCCCCATGGCTACACCTTC. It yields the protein CASSPRWGPHGYTF. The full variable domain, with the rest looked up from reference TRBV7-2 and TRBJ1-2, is GAGVSQSPSNKVTEKGKDVELRCDPISGHTALYWYRQSLGQGLEFLIYFQGNSAPDKSGLPSDRFSAERTGGSVSTLTIQRTQQEDSAVYLCASSPRWGPHGYTFGSGTRLTVV.

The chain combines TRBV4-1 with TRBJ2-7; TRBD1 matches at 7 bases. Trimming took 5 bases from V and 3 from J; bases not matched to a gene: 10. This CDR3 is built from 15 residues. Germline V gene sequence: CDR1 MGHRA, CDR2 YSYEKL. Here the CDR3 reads CASSETRQGYYEQYF. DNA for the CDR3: TGCGCCAGCAGCGAGACCCGACAGGGTTACTACGAGCAGTACTTC.

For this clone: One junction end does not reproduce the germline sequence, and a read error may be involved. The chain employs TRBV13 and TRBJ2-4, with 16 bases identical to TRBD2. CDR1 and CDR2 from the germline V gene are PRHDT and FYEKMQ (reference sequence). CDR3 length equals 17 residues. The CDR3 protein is CASSPGTSGGAKNSQYF. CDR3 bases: TGTGCCAGCAGCCCCGGGACTAGCGGGGGGGCCAAAAACAGTCAGTACTTC.